Below, one T cell receptor (beta chain) is given with its context. The data were obtained in a study of T cell changes during pregnancy in multiple sclerosis. Some clones are missing from TCRdb's copy, which holds only in-frame ones; the method was immunoSEQ multiplex PCR. Among more than 80,000 clones listed, about 90% were seen once. The germline gives CDR1 SEHNR, CDR2 FQNEAQ (reference sequence). CDR3 length: 15 residues. V lost 4 bases, J lost 0 bases, and 10 bases lay in between. The sequencing used PBMCs, collected in the first trimester of pregnancy. The chain joins TRBV7-9 to TRBJ1-3; no clear D gene. This sequence originates from a female donor in good health, serving as a control in a pregnancy study. Some clones in this sample may be carry-over from other donors' samples. The CDR3 sequence: CASSYDLGSGNTIYF. CDR3 coding DNA: TGTGCCAGCAGCTATGACCTAGGCTCTGGAAACACCATATATTTT.